Here is one T cell receptor (beta chain) with its context. This receptor's antigen is unknown. One base away there is no much larger clone; base qualities are not given. TCRbeta CDR3 regions were amplified from genomic DNA using the immunoSEQ Assay, a bias-controlled multiplex PCR. The original pipeline was this. Within the assay, amplification of reference gene primers was used to estimate how many nucleated cells each sample contained. To quantify the absolute abundance of each unique TCRbeta CDR3 rearrangement, sequence reads were collapsed and filtered. For each sample, productive Simpson clonality was calculated as the square root of Simpson's diversity index over productive rearrangements. The table comes from immuneACCESS by way of TCRdb, which keeps in-frame sequences with V and J called. Part of the clones is missing from these tables; in studies checked, under half for an unresolved V gene and the rest for unknown reasons. The V and J calls and clone size come from that table; D and trimming were worked out from the DNA. The sample table contains more than 150,000 clones; only one count was recorded for roughly 76% of them. The top ten hold around 12% of the sample.

One collaborating source in Seattle enrolled patients during active infection and followed them longitudinally through the course of disease. Whole blood was collected in K2EDTA tubes by collaborating institutions according to the institutions' own protocols. For TCRbeta analysis, collaborator samples were shipped as frozen whole blood, as isolated PBMCs, or as DNA extracted from either sample type. Germline trimming: 3 bases from V, 1 base from J; junction bases outside gene matches: 9. The germline V gene supplies CDR1 SQVTM and CDR2 ANQGSEA. Spanning cysteine to phenylalanine, the CDR3 consists of 16 amino acids. Kept here is only the CDR3 DNA, which spans 48 bases and is read in frame from base 1. This sample was taken from a study of blood T cell repertoires in COVID-19 (dated by TCRdb to about 2020). Broadly, across the study: Samples covering the acute and convalescent phases of COVID-19 were provided by collaborators in the United States, Italy and Spain. Where HLA class I and class II types were available, the types were taken from metadata supplied by the sample provider, not from assay-based typing. The samples were drawn from two sources: the first 160 participants of the ongoing ImmuneRACE study, and over 1,000 subjects contributed by 6 global collaborators. The material from the prospective study consisted of cDNA or gDNA derived from T cells, B-cell-depleted T cells, or PBMCs. The dataset comprised deeply sampled blood TCRbeta repertoires from subjects exposed to, actively infected with, or recovered from COVID-19. A de-identified subject ID, COVID-19 status, age in years and sex were almost always included in the sample metadata. The repertoires were released in a freely available public database intended as a resource for research on the immune response to SARS-CoV-2.

Study-wide conclusions, independent of this receptor: Clinical and demographic metadata were provided uncurated, with the amount varying by source and participant.

The source is a woman over 75 with COVID-19, enrolled during active disease. Sequenced material: peripheral blood. This sequence uses TRBV29-1 and TRBJ2-7, with 10 bases aligning to TRBD2. The DNA sequence is as follows: TGCAGCGTTGATCCAAGCGGGAGGGCCTTTTCCTACGAGCAGTACTTC. It encodes CSVDPSGRAFSYEQYF.